This T cell receptor beta chain originates from a study of beta chain features in type 1 diabetes. Study at large: Researchers looked at approximately 100,000,000 sorted cells across all samples.

CDR1 is SGHNT, CDR2 YYREEE, per germline (reference sequence). The length of the CDR3 is 16 residues. Between the trimmed V and J ends, which lost 4 bases and 1 base, there was a span of 15 bases. Expressed TCRB transcripts got sequenced, as all isolated RNA was reverse transcribed. Repertoires were generated with immunoSEQ multiplex PCR, while TCRdb's copy carries only in-frame clones and drops some. Of under 500,000 clones listed, 25% to 35% were seen once; the top ten hold around 0.065%. The chain uses TRBV5-4 and TRBJ2-1; possible D gene TRBD1, 6 bases. This clonotype originated in a man aged 18 to 29 in good health. Source material: naive CD4+ T cells from blood. CDR3 loop: CASSAENRVSYNEQFF. CDR3 bases: TGTGCCAGCAGCGCGGAAAACAGGGTGTCCTACAATGAGCAGTTCTTC.